The clone carrying this TCR beta chain was observed many times. The J segment lost 6 bases and the V segment lost 0 bases, leaving 4 bases of the junction unmatched. Germline-derived CDR1 and CDR2 are KGHSH and LQKENI. CDR3 length: 16 residues. The data were obtained in a study of read filtering for tumor transcriptome and immune sequencing. This library used roughly 370 ng RNA and molecular barcoded adaptors spanning alpha/delta and beta/gamma chains. TCRdb fed the reads into MiXCR, producing one record per CDR3 protein. The sample holds about 58,000 distinct CDR3 sequences, 9% to 15% seen once. The chain joins TRBV18 to TRBJ1-6; TRBD1 agrees at 8 bases. Sequenced material: a population of CD138-negative cells sorted from bone marrow. This sequence originates from a donor over 35 with multiple myeloma. The CDR3 protein is CASSPPLRGPNSPLHF. The CDR3, as DNA: TGTGCCAGCTCACCACCCCTCAGGGGGCCTAATTCACCCCTCCACTTT. Based on the CDR3 plus reference TRBV18 and TRBJ1-6, the full variable domain is NAGVMQNPRHLVRRRGQEARLRCSPMKGHSHVYWYRQLPEEGLKFMVYLQKENIIDESGMPKERFSAEFPKEGPSILRIQQVVRGDSAAYFCASSPPLRGPNSPLHFGNGTRLTVT.